The T cell receptor (beta chain) under discussion was sequenced for a study of CD8 T cells in Susac syndrome. TEMRA cells were enriched by FACS, while CD8+ and CD4+ T cells were obtained through a negative isolation that was performed magnetically. RNA amounts of about 0.5 to 1 ug underwent reverse transcription with random hexamers. TCRdb processed the immunoSEQ multiplex PCR reads anew with MiXCR; each CDR3 protein has one entry. In the table there are under 250,000 distinct CDR3 sequences, around 95% of which are singletons. The CDR3 covers 16 residues. Trimming took off 2 bases at V and 3 bases at J, with 18 bases between the two ends. Per the germline V gene, CDR1 is SGDLS and CDR2 is YYNGEE.

V and J are TRBV9 and TRBJ2-7, with D possibly TRBD2 on 6 matching bases. This sequence originates from a human donor with multiple sclerosis. Specimen: CD4+ T cells from PBMCs. As DNA, the CDR3 is TGTGCCAGCAGCGTTGACGCCGGGACGGGGGACTACGAGCAGTACTTC. Translation gives CASSVDAGTGDYEQYF.